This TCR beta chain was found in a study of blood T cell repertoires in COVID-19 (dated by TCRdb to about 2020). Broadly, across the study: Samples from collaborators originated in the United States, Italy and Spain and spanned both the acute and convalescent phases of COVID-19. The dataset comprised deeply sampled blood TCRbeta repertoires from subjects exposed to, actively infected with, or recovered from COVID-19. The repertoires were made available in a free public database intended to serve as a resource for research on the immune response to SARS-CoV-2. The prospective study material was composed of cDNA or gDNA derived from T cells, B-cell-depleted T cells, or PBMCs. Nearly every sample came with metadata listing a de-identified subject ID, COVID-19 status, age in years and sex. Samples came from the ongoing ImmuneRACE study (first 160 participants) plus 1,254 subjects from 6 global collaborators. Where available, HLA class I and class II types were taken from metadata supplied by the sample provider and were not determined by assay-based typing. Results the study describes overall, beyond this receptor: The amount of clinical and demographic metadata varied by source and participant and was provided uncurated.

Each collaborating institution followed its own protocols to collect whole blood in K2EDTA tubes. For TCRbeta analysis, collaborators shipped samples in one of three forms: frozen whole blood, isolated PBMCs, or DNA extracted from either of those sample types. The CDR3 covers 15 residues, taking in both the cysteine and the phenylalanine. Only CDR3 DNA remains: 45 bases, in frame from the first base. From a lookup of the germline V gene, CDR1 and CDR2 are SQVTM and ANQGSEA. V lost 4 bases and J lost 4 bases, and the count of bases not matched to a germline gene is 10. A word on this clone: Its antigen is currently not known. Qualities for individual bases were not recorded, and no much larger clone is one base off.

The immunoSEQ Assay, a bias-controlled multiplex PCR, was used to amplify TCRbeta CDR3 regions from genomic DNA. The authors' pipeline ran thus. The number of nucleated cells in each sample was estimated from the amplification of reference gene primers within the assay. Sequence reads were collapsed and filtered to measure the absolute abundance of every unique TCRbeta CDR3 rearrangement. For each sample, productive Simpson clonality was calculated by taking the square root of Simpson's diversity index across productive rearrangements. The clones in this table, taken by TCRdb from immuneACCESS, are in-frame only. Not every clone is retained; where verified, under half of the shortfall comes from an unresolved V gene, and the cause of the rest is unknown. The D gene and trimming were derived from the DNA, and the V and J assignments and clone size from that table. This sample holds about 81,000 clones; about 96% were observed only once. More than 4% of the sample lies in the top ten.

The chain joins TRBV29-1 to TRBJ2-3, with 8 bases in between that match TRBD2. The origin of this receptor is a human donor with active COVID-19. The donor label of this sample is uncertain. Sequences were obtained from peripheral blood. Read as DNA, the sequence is TGCAGCGTTGGGGTAGCGGGATTAAGGGCAGATACGCAGTATTTT. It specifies CSVGVAGLRADTQYF.